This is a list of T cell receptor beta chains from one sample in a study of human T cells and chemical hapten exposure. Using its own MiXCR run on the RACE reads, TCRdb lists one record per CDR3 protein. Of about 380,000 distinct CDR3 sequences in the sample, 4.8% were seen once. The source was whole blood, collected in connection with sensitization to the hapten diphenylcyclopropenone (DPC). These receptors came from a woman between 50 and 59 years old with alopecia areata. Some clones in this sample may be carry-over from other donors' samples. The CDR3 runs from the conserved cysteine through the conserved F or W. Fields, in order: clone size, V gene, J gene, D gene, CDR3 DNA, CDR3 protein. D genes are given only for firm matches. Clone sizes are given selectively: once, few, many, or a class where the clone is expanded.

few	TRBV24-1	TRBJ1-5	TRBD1	TGTGCCACCAGTGACCCGACAGGGTCCAATCAGCCCCAGCATTTT	CATSDPTGSNQPQHF
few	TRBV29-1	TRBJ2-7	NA	TGCAGCGTCGAAAAAGGGGGCTACGAGCAGTACTTC	CSVEKGGYEQYF
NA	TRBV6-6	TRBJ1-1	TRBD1	TGTGCCAGCAGTACAGGGGGTGGCACTGAAGATTTCTTT	CASSTGGGTEDFF
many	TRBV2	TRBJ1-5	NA	TGTGCCAGCAAGGAGGGTACTCTCAATCAGCCCCAGCATTTT	CASKEGTLNQPQHF
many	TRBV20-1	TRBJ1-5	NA	TGCAGTGTTCGAGTAGGCAGGGATCAGCCCCAGCATTTT	CSVRVGRDQPQHF
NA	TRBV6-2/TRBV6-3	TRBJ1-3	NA	TGTGCCAGCAGTTACGAGGGCGTCGGAAACACCATATATTTT	CASSYEGVGNTIYF
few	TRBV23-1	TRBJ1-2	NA	TGCGCCAGCAAACAGGAGGGAGGATCAGAAGGCTACACCTTC	CASKQEGGSEGYTF
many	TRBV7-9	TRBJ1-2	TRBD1	TGTGCCAGCAGCTCCCGTGGAGGGGGCTACTATGGCTACACCTTC	CASSSRGGGYYGYTF
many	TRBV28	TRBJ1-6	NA	TGTGCCAGCAGTTTAAGGGGAGGTCGGACACCCCTCCACTTT	CASSLRGGRTPLHF
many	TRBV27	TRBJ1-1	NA	TGTGCCAGCAGTCCGGACAGATTCTACACTGAAGCTTTCTTT	CASSPDRFYTEAFF